A single sample gave rise to the 3 T cell receptor beta chains below, sequenced in a study of Ad26.COV2.S vaccination and SARS-CoV-2 variants. Treatment meaning: some 19 received Ad26.COV2.S at low or high dose, single or two shots; 5 received placebo; per-sample allocation not given. It was on day 63 after the first vaccine or placebo injection that samples were taken. Clones were read by immunoSEQ multiplex PCR, and TCRdb kept only the in-frame ones, dropping some. The data hold some 340,000 clones, with approximately 86% observed a single time. This material consisted of peripheral blood, taken in a trial of Ad26.COV2.S vaccine versus placebo. The origin of the receptors is a person between 18 and 65 years old who received the Ad26.COV2.S COVID-19 vaccine or a placebo.

The chain couples TRBV29-1 to TRBJ1-2; D not resolved. This CDR3 contains 13 residues. Germline V gene sequence: CDR1 SQVTM, CDR2 ANQGSEA. The V end lost 4 bases, the J end lost 5 bases, and 14 bases lay between the germline ends. The CDR3 DNA reads TGCAGCGTTGGTGGCAGGAGTCCTTATGGCTACACCTTC. Amino acid sequence: CSVGGRSPYGYTF.

The V call is TRBV19, the J call TRBJ2-2; 9 positions match TRBD1. The CDR3 contains 16 residues. Unmatched junction bases numbered 9, after V lost 4 bases and J lost 6 bases. Germline V CDR1 and CDR2: LNHDA, SQIVND (reference sequence). CDR3 sequence: CASSTTRDRVAGELFF. CDR3 bases: TGTGCCAGTAGTACAACCCGGGACAGGGTGGCCGGGGAGCTGTTTTTT.

The rearrangement joins TRBV12-5 to TRBJ1-5; D remains unclear. This CDR3 spans 15 amino acids. The V end was cut by 2 bases, the J end by 2 bases, with 10 bases between. Germline V lookup: CDR1 LGHNT, CDR2 FRNRAP. The CDR3 here is CASGLPNGGNQPQHF. CDR3 DNA sequence: TGTGCTAGTGGTTTGCCAAACGGGGGCAATCAGCCCCAGCATTTT.